A selection of T cell receptor beta chains follows, all from one sample in a study of technical replicates of blood from several donors. Only in-frame clones appear in the TCRdb table, and some are missing; sequencing was by immunoSEQ multiplex PCR. This table holds 76,000 or so clones, 80% to 90% found once. Sequencing input: PBMCs. These receptors were taken from a human donor in good health. Some clones in this sample may be carry-over from other donors' samples. CDR3s include the opening cysteine and the closing phenylalanine or tryptophan. D genes are given only for firm matches. Part of the rows lack a size; the others show once, few, many or a class for expanded clones.

d_gene	abundance	j_gene	v_gene	CDR3aa	CDR3nt
TRBD1	-	TRBJ1-4	TRBV5-5	CASSLGQGRAGEKLFF	TGTGCCAGCAGCTTGGGACAGGGGAGGGCGGGCGAAAAACTGTTTTTT
-	once	TRBJ1-4	TRBV27	CASSFTETNEKLFF	TGTGCCAGCAGTTTCACAGAGACTAATGAAAAACTGTTTTTT
TRBD2	-	TRBJ2-2	TRBV30	CAMREGLTGELFF	TGTGCTATGCGGGAGGGCCTCACCGGGGAGCTGTTTTTT
-	-	TRBJ2-5	TRBV2	CASSERLAQETQYF	TGTGCCAGCAGTGAAAGGCTAGCTCAAGAGACCCAGTACTTC
TRBD2	-	TRBJ2-1	TRBV5-1	CASASGGGYNEQFF	TGCGCCAGCGCCAGCGGGGGGGGGTACAATGAGCAGTTCTTC
TRBD2	-	TRBJ2-1	TRBV11-3	CASSPDGAGVSYNEQFF	TGTGCCAGCAGCCCGGATGGAGCGGGGGTCTCCTACAATGAGCAGTTCTTC
TRBD1	-	TRBJ1-1	TRBV2	CASSLGQGEAFF	TGTGCCAGCAGCTTGGGACAGGGCGAAGCTTTCTTT
-	-	TRBJ2-5	TRBV6-6	CASRTDQETQYF	TGTGCCAGCCGGACAGACCAAGAGACCCAGTACTTC
-	-	TRBJ1-2	TRBV21-1	CASPKVGTGGDYGYTF	TGTGCCAGCCCTAAGGTAGGGACAGGGGGAGACTATGGCTACACCTTC
TRBD1	-	TRBJ2-7	TRBV7-8	CASSGRDRVGEQYF	TGTGCCAGCAGCGGGCGGGACAGGGTAGGCGAGCAGTACTTC
-	-	TRBJ1-6	TRBV19	CASSREGASGSPLHF	TGTGCCAGTAGTAGGGAAGGGGCGAGTGGTTCACCCCTCCACTTT
TRBD1	-	TRBJ1-2	TRBV5-8	CASSRGQGEIGYTF	TGTGCCAGCAGCCGAGGACAGGGAGAAATTGGCTACACCTTC
TRBD2	-	TRBJ2-7	TRBV30	CAWSVVAGGPYEQYF	TGTGCCTGGAGTGTAGTGGCGGGAGGGCCATACGAGCAGTACTTC
-	once	TRBJ2-7	TRBV5-1	CASSLAVAEEQYF	TGCGCCAGCAGCTTGGCGGTAGCTGAGGAGCAGTACTTC
-	-	TRBJ2-5	TRBV21-1	CGTGMGKYF	TGTGGGACAGGGATGGGCAAATACTTC
-	-	TRBJ2-3	TRBV19	CASRVALTDTQYF	TGTGCCAGTAGGGTAGCGTTGACAGATACGCAGTATTTT
-	-	TRBJ1-2	TRBV6-1	CASSADSGVYGYTF	TGTGCCAGCAGTGCGGACAGTGGGGTATACGGCTACACCTTC
TRBD2	few	TRBJ2-2	TRBV2	CASRDKRERDGELFF	TGTGCCAGCAGAGACAAGCGGGAGCGGGACGGGGAGCTGTTTTTT
TRBD2	-	TRBJ2-1	TRBV7-6	CASSLASGRTLGYNEQFF	TGTGCCAGCAGCTTAGCTAGCGGGAGGACTCTTGGCTACAATGAGCAGTTCTTC
TRBD1	-	TRBJ2-5	TRBV29-1	CSVGQVIRETQYF	TGCAGCGTGGGACAGGTCATTAGAGAGACCCAGTACTTC
-	-	TRBJ1-5	TRBV5-1	CASSLPTILRDQPQHF	TGCGCCAGCAGCTTGCCGACCATCTTGCGGGATCAGCCCCAGCATTTT
TRBD2	-	TRBJ2-5	TRBV9	CASSVSGGAQETQYF	TGTGCCAGCAGCGTGAGCGGGGGGGCCCAAGAGACCCAGTACTTC
-	few	TRBJ2-1	TRBV6-6	CASSEGGGLNEQFF	TGTGCCAGCAGCGAGGGGGGGGGCCTCAATGAGCAGTTCTTC
TRBD1	-	TRBJ1-6	TRBV30	CAWSAGTGKTPLHF	TGTGCCTGGAGTGCCGGGACAGGGAAAACACCCCTCCACTTT
-	-	TRBJ2-7	TRBV5-4	CASSFYGGAGYEQYF	TGTGCCAGCAGCTTTTATGGGGGGGCCGGCTACGAGCAGTACTTC
-	-	TRBJ1-4	TRBV7-7	CASRSGPATNEKLFF	TGTGCCAGCAGGTCAGGTCCTGCAACTAATGAAAAACTGTTTTTT
TRBD1	-	TRBJ1-2	TRBV27	CASSLYGTGGRGGYTF	TGTGCCAGCAGTTTATACGGTACAGGGGGCCGGGGTGGCTACACCTTC
TRBD1	few	TRBJ1-5	TRBV6-1	CASSKGTGIDSNQPQHF	TGTGCCAGCAGTAAAGGGACAGGGATCGATAGCAATCAGCCCCAGCATTTT
-	-	TRBJ2-2	TRBV7-9	CASSHRIGPGELFF	TGTGCCAGCAGCCACCGCATTGGGCCCGGGGAGCTGTTTTTT
TRBD1	-	TRBJ2-1	TRBV2	CAGSGQVYNEQFF	TGTGCCGGGTCCGGACAGGTATACAATGAGCAGTTCTTC
TRBD2	once	TRBJ2-7	TRBV11-2	CASSPRLAGGAGEQYF	TGTGCCAGCAGCCCGCGACTAGCGGGGGGGGCGGGAGAGCAGTACTTC
-	-	TRBJ2-7	TRBV27	CASSLGQNTYEQYF	TGTGCCAGCAGTTTAGGACAGAACACCTACGAGCAGTACTTC
-	-	TRBJ2-1	TRBV9	CASSGRGALNEQFF	TGTGCCAGCAGCGGTCGGGGGGCCCTCAATGAGCAGTTCTTC
TRBD1	-	TRBJ2-3	TRBV5-1	CASSWTGTGGTDTQYF	TGCGCCAGCAGCTGGACCGGGACAGGGGGAACAGATACGCAGTATTTT
-	few	TRBJ1-6	TRBV14	CASSHLRHRQDSPLHF	TGTGCCAGCAGCCATCTAAGACACCGCCAGGATTCACCCCTCCACTTT
-	-	TRBJ2-2	TRBV9	CASSPWGGRTGELFF	TGTGCCAGCAGCCCCTGGGGGGGGCGCACCGGGGAGCTGTTTTTT
-	-	TRBJ2-7	TRBV21-1	CASPRGGRSSYEQYF	TGTGCCAGCCCCCGCGGGGGGCGGTCGTCCTACGAGCAGTACTTC
-	-	TRBJ2-5	TRBV7-2	CASSLGRGRVQETQYF	TGTGCCAGCAGCTTAGGGAGGGGGCGCGTTCAAGAGACCCAGTACTTC
-	-	TRBJ1-1	TRBV25-1	CASSERANTEAFF	TGTGCCAGCAGTGAGAGAGCGAACACTGAAGCTTTCTTT
-	-	TRBJ2-7	TRBV7-8	CASSNGQFYEEYF	TGTGCCAGCAGCAACGGACAGTTCTACGAGGAGTACTTC
TRBD2	-	TRBJ2-5	TRBV5-6	CASSLGLAGEETQYF	TGTGCCAGCAGCTTAGGACTAGCGGGAGAAGAGACCCAGTACTTC
-	-	TRBJ1-2	TRBV4-3	CASSQTPKWKGEGYTF	TGCGCCAGCAGCCAGACCCCCAAATGGAAGGGGGAGGGCTACACCTTC
-	-	TRBJ2-7	TRBV5-4	CASSLAALPSREQYF	TGTGCCAGCAGCTTGGCCGCCCTTCCGAGCCGTGAGCAGTACTTC
-	-	TRBJ1-1	TRBV4-3	CASSQKWASSTEAFF	TGCGCCAGCAGCCAAAAGTGGGCCTCAAGCACTGAAGCTTTCTTT
-	-	TRBJ1-1	TRBV27	CASSDSGLGRAFF	TGTGCCAGCAGCGACTCAGGGCTAGGAAGGGCTTTCTTT
TRBD1	-	TRBJ1-4	TRBV4-3	CASSQSLGGEEKLFF	TGCGCCAGCAGCCAATCTTTAGGGGGCGAGGAAAAACTGTTTTTT
-	few	TRBJ1-1	TRBV19	CASDSTGGNTEAFF	TGTGCCAGTGATTCGACGGGGGGGAACACTGAAGCTTTCTTT
TRBD1	-	TRBJ1-1	TRBV6-6	CASKIQGVGGTEAFF	TGTGCCAGCAAAATACAGGGGGTAGGAGGCACTGAAGCTTTCTTT
TRBD2	-	TRBJ2-2	TRBV6-4	CASSPTGGLETGELFF	TGTGCCAGCAGTCCAACGGGGGGGCTGGAGACCGGGGAGCTGTTTTTT
-	-	TRBJ2-5	TRBV14	CASSQEEGVFRETQYF	TGTGCCAGCAGCCAAGAAGAGGGGGTTTTTCGGGAGACCCAGTACTTC
TRBD1	-	TRBJ1-2	TRBV7-3	CASSPDRGPGGYTF	TGTGCCAGCAGCCCAGACAGGGGGCCAGGGGGCTACACCTTC